This T cell receptor (beta chain) is from a study of radiation and T cells in renal cell carcinoma. Time point given: blood 4 weeks post-SBRT, at nephrectomy. This sample's treatment: 15 Gy SBRT to primary tumor, nephrectomy 4 weeks later. Nephrectomy followed 15 Gy stereotactic body radiation by 4 weeks. Radiation-treated patients gave blood at baseline, week 2 and week 4. This renal cell carcinoma was of the clear cell type. With respect to this clone: Its antigen is unidentified.

Study observations and caveats: In blood, top tumor clones expanded by 2 weeks, shrinking by 4.

Sequenced by immunoSEQ multiplex PCR; TCRdb stores in-frame clones only, minus some. The table lists some 97,000 clones, roughly 88% of them singletons, with 6.5% to 8% in the top ten. The starting material was blood, obtained from a patient whose treatment included radiotherapy and nephrectomy. This TCR was recovered from a man between 60 and 75 years old with renal cell carcinoma.

In nucleotides, the CDR3 is TGTGCCAGCAGCTTCACGAGGGCGGGGGAGCAGTACTTC. It is translated as CASSFTRAGEQYF. The chain recombines TRBV7-2 with TRBJ2-7, with a tentative D call TRBD2 (6 bases). The CDR3 covers 13 residues. CDR1 is SGHTA and CDR2 is FQGNSA in the germline V gene. V lost 3 bases and J lost 7, with 13 bases in between.